Shown below are 8 T cell receptor beta chains from a single sample sequenced in a study of blood T cell repertoires in COVID-19. The table came from immunoSEQ multiplex PCR; TCRdb's copy has only in-frame clones and leaves some out. The sample lists around 140,000 clones, about 91% seen once, with around 28% in the top ten. Material for sequencing was peripheral blood. Source of these receptors: a human donor in a cohort sampled during active COVID-19.

Note on this clone: Other DNA sequences of this sample code for an identical CDR3. The rearrangement links TRBV7-3 to TRBJ1-5; D call uncertain. Trimming removed 5 bases from V and 5 bases from J, with 16 bases in between. The CDR3 sequence is 15 residues long. Germline V lookup: CDR1 SGHTA, CDR2 FQGTGA. As DNA, the CDR3 is TGTGCCAGCAGCCACCCCCGACTGCCTCATCAGCCCCAGCATTTT. Amino acids: CASSHPRLPHQPQHF.

This clone was detected only once. Here the CDR3 DNA reads TGTGCCAGCCACCAGGGGGCGCTTGGCTACACCTTC. It yields the protein CASHQGALGYTF. The rearrangement joins TRBV19 to TRBJ1-2, with TRBD1 matching 8 bases. The V segment lost 9 bases and the J segment 7 bases; nucleotides outside the gene matches: 7. The CDR3 runs 12 residues. Looked up from germline, CDR1 is LNHDA and CDR2 is SQIVND (reference sequence). Combining the CDR3 with reference TRBV19 and TRBJ1-2 gives the whole variable domain DGGITQSPKYLFRKEGQNVTLSCEQNLNHDAMYWYRQDPGQGLRLIYYSQIVNDFQKGDIAEGYSVSREKKESFPLTVTSAQKNPTAFYLCASHQGALGYTFGSGTRLTVV.

The gene calls are TRBV11-3 and TRBJ2-3; 11 bases are shared with TRBD2. The CDR3 is 15 amino acids. Germline CDR1 is SGHNT and CDR2 is YENEEA. J lost 8 bases, V lost 1 base, and 5 bases had no gene match. CDR3 amino acids: CASSLVGSGGGTQYF. In DNA, the CDR3 is TGTGCCAGCAGCTTAGTCGGTAGCGGGGGGGGTACGCAGTATTTT.

The rearrangement links TRBV3-1 (or the pseudogene TRBV3-2) to TRBJ1-4; 10 positions agree with TRBD1. The CDR3 has 17 amino acids. The ends lost 1 base at V and 7 bases at J; junction bases unmatched: 9. Germline-derived CDR1 and CDR2 are LGHDT and YNNKEL (reference sequence). CDR3 DNA: TGTGCCAGCAGCCAAGGATGGGGTAGGGACAGGGGTGAAAAACTGTTTTTT. It is translated as CASSQGWGRDRGEKLFF.

The CDR3 sequence: CASSQVGTGRDYEQYF. CDR3 nucleotides: TGCGCCAGCAGCCAAGTGGGGACAGGGAGGGACTACGAGCAGTACTTC. The rearrangement joins TRBV4-1 to TRBJ2-7, with TRBD1 identical over 9 bases. V lost 1 base to trimming and J lost 3 bases; unmatched junction nucleotides: 7. This CDR3 has 16 amino acids. CDR1 is MGHRA, CDR2 YSYEKL, per germline.

The chain is built from TRBV6-2 or TRBV6-3 and TRBJ2-7, with 8 bases matching TRBD1. With V trimmed by 4 bases and J by 2 bases, 7 bases remained unmatched. The CDR3 runs 15 residues. CDR1 is MNHEY, CDR2 SVGEGT, per germline. The CDR3 reads CASSSDREIPYEQYF. The CDR3, as DNA: TGTGCCAGCAGTTCGGACAGGGAAATCCCCTACGAGCAGTACTTC.

The rearrangement joins TRBV6-6 to TRBJ2-3; 14 positions agree with TRBD2. V lost 5 bases and J lost 2; bases outside the gene matches: 6. CDR3 size: 17 residues. Per germline, CDR1 MNHNY and CDR2 SVGAGI (reference sequence). The CDR3: CASSPGTSGGITDTQYF. In DNA form, the CDR3 reads TGTGCCAGCAGTCCCGGGACTAGCGGGGGAATCACAGATACGCAGTATTTT.

The table lists this clone with a count of one. This chain links TRBV6-4 with TRBJ1-2; the D is unclear. The CDR3 spans 13 residues. Trimming pared 3 bases from V and 4 bases from J, leaving 9 bases between. Germline V CDR1 and CDR2: MRHNA, SNTAGT. The CDR3 here is CASSEQVGYGYTF. The CDR3 DNA sequence: TGTGCCAGCAGTGAGCAGGTGGGCTATGGCTACACCTTC.